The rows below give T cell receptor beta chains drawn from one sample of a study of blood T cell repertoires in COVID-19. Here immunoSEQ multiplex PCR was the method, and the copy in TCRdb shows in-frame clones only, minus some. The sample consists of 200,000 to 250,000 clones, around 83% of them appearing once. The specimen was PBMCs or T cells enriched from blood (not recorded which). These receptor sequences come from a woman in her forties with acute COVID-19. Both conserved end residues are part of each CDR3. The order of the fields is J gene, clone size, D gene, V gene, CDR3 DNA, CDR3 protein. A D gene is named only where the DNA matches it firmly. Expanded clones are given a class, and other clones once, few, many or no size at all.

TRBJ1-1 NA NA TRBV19 TGTGCCAGTAGTATTGTCGGGCGGGGAGGCACTGAAGCTTTCTTT CASSIVGRGGTEAFF
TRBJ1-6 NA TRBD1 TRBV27 TGTGCCAGCAGCCCCCGAGGGGGCAATTCACCCCTCCACTTT CASSPRGGNSPLHF
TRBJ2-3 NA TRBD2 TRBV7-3 TGTGCCAGCAGCTCCAACCTAGCGGGAGGGCCCACAGATACGCAGTATTTT CASSSNLAGGPTDTQYF
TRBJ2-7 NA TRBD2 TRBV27 TGTGCCAGCAGTTTACGTAGCGGGAGTTCCGTTTACGAGCAGTACTTC CASSLRSGSSVYEQYF
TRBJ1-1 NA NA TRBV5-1 TGCGCCAGCAGCTTGGAGCCCGGGGTATACGAAGCTTTCTTT CASSLEPGVYEAFF
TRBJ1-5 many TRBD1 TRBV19 TGTGCCAGTAGTAGGACGGCTAGAAACAGGGGAAGCCAGCCCCAGCATTTT CASSRTARNRGSQPQHF
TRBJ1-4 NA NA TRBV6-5 TGTGCCAGCGGAACGAGGGAAAAACTGTTTTTT CASGTREKLFF
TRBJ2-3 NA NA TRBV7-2 TGTGCCAGCAGAGGCGGGGCCACAGATACGCAGTATTTT CASRGGATDTQYF
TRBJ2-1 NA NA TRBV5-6 TGTGCCAGCAGCTTGTGGAGTATACTTGAGCAGTTCTTC CASSLWSILEQFF
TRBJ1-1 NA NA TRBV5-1 TGCGCCAGCAGCTTACTTGTAGGGGACACTGAAGCTTTCTTT CASSLLVGDTEAFF
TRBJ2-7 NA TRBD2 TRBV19 TGTGCCAGTAGTACCAGCGGGGACTACGAGCAGTACTTC CASSTSGDYEQYF
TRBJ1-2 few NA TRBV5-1 TGCGCCAGCAGCTTGGGTCCCCATTCAGGGGACTATGGCTACACCTTC CASSLGPHSGDYGYTF
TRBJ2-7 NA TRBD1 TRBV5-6 TGTGCCAGCAGCTTGGTTGGACAGGGGGAATACTTC CASSLVGQGEYF
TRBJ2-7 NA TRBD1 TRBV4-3 TGCGCCAGCAGCCGCCCGGGACAGGGAATCATCTACGAGCAGTACTTC CASSRPGQGIIYEQYF
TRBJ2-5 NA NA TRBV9 TGTGCCAGCAGCGTAGACCAGCACGGGGAGACCCAGTACTTC CASSVDQHGETQYF
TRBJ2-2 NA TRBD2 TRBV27 TGTGCCAGCAGTTTAAGCGGGAGTGGAATCGGGGAGCTGTTTTTT CASSLSGSGIGELFF
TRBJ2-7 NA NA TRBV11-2 TGTGCCAGCAGCTTAGGGGCAACCGAGCAGTACTTC CASSLGATEQYF
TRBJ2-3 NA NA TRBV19 TGTGCCAGTGGTATGGGGGGGGCTGCAGATACGCAGTATTTT CASGMGGAADTQYF
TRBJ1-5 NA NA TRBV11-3 TGTGCCAGCAGCCCCATGGGCAAGCTAAAAACCTCTCCCAATCAGCCCCAGCATTTT CASSPMGKLKTSPNQPQHF
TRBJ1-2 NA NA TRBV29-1 TGCAGCGTTGCAAGGGGAGTCCTACAGGGTACCTATGGCTACACCTTC CSVARGVLQGTYGYTF
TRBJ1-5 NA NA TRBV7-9 TGTGCCAGCAGCGCCAGTTCGGGGGGGTATAGCAATCAGCCCCAGCATTTT CASSASSGGYSNQPQHF
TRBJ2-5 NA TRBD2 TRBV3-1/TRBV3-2 TGTGCCAGCAGCCAGTCGGGACTAGAACAAGAGACCCAGTACTTC CASSQSGLEQETQYF
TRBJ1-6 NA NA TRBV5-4 TGTGCCAGCAGCTTGGAATTCGAGGGCGCTTATTCACCCCTCCACTTT CASSLEFEGAYSPLHF
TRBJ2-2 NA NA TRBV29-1 TGCAGCGTTGAGACGGGGCCGGGGGACACCGGGGAGCTGTTTTTT CSVETGPGDTGELFF
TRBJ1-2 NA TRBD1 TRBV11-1 TGTGCCAGCAGCCCGGGGACAGGGCACCGCTACACCTTC CASSPGTGHRYTF
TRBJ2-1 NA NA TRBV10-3 TGTGCCATCAGCGGGAAGACCTACAATGAGCAGTTCTTC CAISGKTYNEQFF
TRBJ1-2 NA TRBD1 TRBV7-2 TGTGCCAGCAGCCACGATTGGACAGGTAACCGTCATGGCTACACCTTC CASSHDWTGNRHGYTF
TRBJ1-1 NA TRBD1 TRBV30 TGTGCCTGGAGTGGGGGACAGGGGCCGGCTGAAGCTTTCTTT CAWSGGQGPAEAFF
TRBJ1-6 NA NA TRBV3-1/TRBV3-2 TGTGCCAGCAGCTTGGACAGATCCTCCTATAATTCACCCCTCCACTTT CASSLDRSSYNSPLHF
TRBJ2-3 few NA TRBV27 TGTGCCAGCAAAGAAAGACTCGGCACAGATACGCAGTATTTT CASKERLGTDTQYF
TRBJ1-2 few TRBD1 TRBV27 TGTGCCAGCCGGGCCGGGACAGGGGGCTATGGCTACACCTTC CASRAGTGGYGYTF
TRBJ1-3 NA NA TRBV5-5 TGTGCCAGCAGCTTGCCCGCGGGAAACACCATATATTTT CASSLPAGNTIYF
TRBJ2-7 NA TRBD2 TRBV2 TGTGCCAGCGCCGGGACTAGCGGTACCGAGCAGTACTTC CASAGTSGTEQYF
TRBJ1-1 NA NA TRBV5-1 TGCGCCAGCAGCTTTCAGGGGACTGAAGCTTTCTTT CASSFQGTEAFF